Reported below is one T cell receptor beta chain. TCRdb reprocessed the PCR reads via MiXCR. This repertoire shows about 90,000 clones, over 8.5% found once; its top ten account for approximately 10%. Patients were all untreated before their thyroid surgery. These data come from a study of metastatic and nonmetastatic thyroid tumors. Material for sequencing was blood. The receptor was derived from a female donor with papillary thyroid cancer or a benign thyroid nodule (not recorded which). Some clones in this sample may be carry-over from other donors' samples.

The CDR3 coding sequence is TGTGCCAGTATCGGGAAACAGGGACTTTATTCTGGAAACACCATATATTTT. This encodes CASIGKQGLYSGNTIYF. V and J are TRBV19 and TRBJ1-3, with D maybe TRBD1 (6 bases). The CDR3 covers 17 residues. Germline-derived CDR1 and CDR2 are LNHDA and SQIVND (reference sequence). The germline V and J ends were trimmed by 7 bases and 1 base, with 20 bases remaining between them.